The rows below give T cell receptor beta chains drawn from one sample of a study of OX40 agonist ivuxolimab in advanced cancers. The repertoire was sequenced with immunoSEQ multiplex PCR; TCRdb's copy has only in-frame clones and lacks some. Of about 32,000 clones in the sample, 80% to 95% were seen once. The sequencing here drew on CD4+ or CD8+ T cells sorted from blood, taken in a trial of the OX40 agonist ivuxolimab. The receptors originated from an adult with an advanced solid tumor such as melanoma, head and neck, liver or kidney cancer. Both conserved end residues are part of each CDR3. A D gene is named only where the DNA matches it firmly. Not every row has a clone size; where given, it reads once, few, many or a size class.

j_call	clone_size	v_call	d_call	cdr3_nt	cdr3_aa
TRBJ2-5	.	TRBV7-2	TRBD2	TGTGCCAGCAGCTTAGTACTAGCGGGAGTAACAGAGACCCAGTACTTC	CASSLVLAGVTETQYF
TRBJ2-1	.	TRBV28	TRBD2	TGTGCCAGCAGTACCCGTAGCGGGAGGTATGATGAGCAGTTCTTC	CASSTRSGRYDEQFF
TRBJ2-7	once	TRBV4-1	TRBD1	TGCGCCAGCAGCCGAGGGACAGGGGGGTCCTACGAGCAGTACTTC	CASSRGTGGSYEQYF
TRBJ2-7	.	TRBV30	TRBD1	TGTGCCTGGTCCGGGACAGTACCCTCCTACGAGCAGTACTTC	CAWSGTVPSYEQYF
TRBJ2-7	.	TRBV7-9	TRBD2	TGTGCCAGAAGCCTCCTGAAACGGACTAGCGGTTCCTACGAGCAGTACTTC	CARSLLKRTSGSYEQYF
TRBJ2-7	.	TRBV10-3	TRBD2	TGTGCCATCACGAGGGTTGCGGGAGAGAACTACGAGCAGTACTTC	CAITRVAGENYEQYF
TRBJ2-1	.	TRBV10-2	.	TGCGCCAGCCGCTTACTCGTCGGGACTTCCTACAATGAGCAGTTCTTC	CASRLLVGTSYNEQFF
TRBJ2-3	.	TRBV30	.	TGTGCCTGGAGTGTAACAGCAAGCACAGATACGCAGTATTTT	CAWSVTASTDTQYF
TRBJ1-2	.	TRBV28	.	TGTGCCAGCAGTGGGGACAACTGGAAGGGCTACACCTTC	CASSGDNWKGYTF
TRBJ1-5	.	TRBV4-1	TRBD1	TGCGCCAGCAGCCAAACCCTTTGGGGACAGCAAGATCAGCCCCAGCATTTT	CASSQTLWGQQDQPQHF
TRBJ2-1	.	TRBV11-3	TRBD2	TGTGCCAGCAGCTTAGCGCTAGCGGGGCCGGGCGATGAGCAGTTCTTC	CASSLALAGPGDEQFF
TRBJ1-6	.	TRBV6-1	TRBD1	TGTGCCAGCAGTGAAGCCCAGGGGGCGCCCTATAATTCACCCCTCCACTTT	CASSEAQGAPYNSPLHF
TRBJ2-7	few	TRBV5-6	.	TGTGCCAGCAGCCCAGGTTTATACGAGCAGTACTTC	CASSPGLYEQYF
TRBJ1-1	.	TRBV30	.	TGTGCCTGGAGCCGGGTCAGTCGTTTCTTT	CAWSRVSRFF
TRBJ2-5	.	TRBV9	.	TGTGCCAGCAGCTCCTCATTCCAAGAGACCCAGTACTTC	CASSSSFQETQYF
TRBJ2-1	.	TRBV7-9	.	TGTGCCAGCAGCTCATCTATAAACTCCTACAATGAGCAGTTCTTC	CASSSSINSYNEQFF
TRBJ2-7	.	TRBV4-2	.	TGTGCCAGCAGCCAAGATAGGACCGGGATAACCTACGAGCAGTACTTC	CASSQDRTGITYEQYF
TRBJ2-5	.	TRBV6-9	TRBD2	TGTGCCAGCAACCCCGGGGGGCAAGAGACCCAGTACTTC	CASNPGGQETQYF
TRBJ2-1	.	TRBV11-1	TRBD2	TGTGCCAGCAGTTCCGATCGGGGGGGTCCCTACAATGAGCAGTTCTTC	CASSSDRGGPYNEQFF
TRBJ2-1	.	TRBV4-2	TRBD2	TGTGCCAGCAGCCAAGGAACAGATAGCGGGAGGACCTACAATGAGCAGTTCTTC	CASSQGTDSGRTYNEQFF
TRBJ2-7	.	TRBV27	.	TGTGCCAGCAGCAGGAACTCCTACGAGCAGTACTTC	CASSRNSYEQYF
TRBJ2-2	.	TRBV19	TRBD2	TGTGCCAGTAAAAATACCGGGACTAGCGGGGGGGCCGGTTCCGGGGAGCTGTTTTTT	CASKNTGTSGGAGSGELFF
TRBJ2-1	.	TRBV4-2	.	TGTGCCAGCAGCCAAAGCTCCTACAATGAGCAGTTCTTC	CASSQSSYNEQFF
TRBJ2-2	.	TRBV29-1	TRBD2	TGCAGCGTCATCCCCCAGGGACTAGGCAACACCGGGGAGCTGTTTTTT	CSVIPQGLGNTGELFF
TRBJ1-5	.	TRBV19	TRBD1	TGTGCCAGTAGTAGGGGACAGGGGGATCAGCCCCAGCATTTT	CASSRGQGDQPQHF
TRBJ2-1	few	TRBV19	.	TGTGCCAGTAGTATAGATCATCGGGTAGGGGAGCAGTTCTTC	CASSIDHRVGEQFF
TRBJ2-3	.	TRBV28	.	TGTGCCAGCAGCTTAGGGGCGACAGGGACTAGCACAGATACGCAGTATTTT	CASSLGATGTSTDTQYF
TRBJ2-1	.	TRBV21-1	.	TGTGCCAGCAGCTTGATACGGGACTATATTATGAATGAGCAGTTCTTC	CASSLIRDYIMNEQFF
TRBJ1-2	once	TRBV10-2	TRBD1	TGCGCCAGCAGGGCGGGACAGACTTATGGCTACACCTTC	CASRAGQTYGYTF
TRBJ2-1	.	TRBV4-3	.	TGCGCCAGCAGCCAAGATTTAGGGTTCTACAATGAGCAGTTCTTC	CASSQDLGFYNEQFF
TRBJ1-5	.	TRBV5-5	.	TGTGCCAGCAGCTTGGCCAGGGCTCAGCCCCAGCATTTT	CASSLARAQPQHF
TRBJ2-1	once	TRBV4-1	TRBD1	TGCGCCAGCAGCCAAGACCAGGGGGCCAGTGAGCAGTTCTTC	CASSQDQGASEQFF